These T cell receptor beta chains were read from a single sample in a study of blood T cell repertoires in COVID-19. Only in-frame clones appear in the TCRdb table, and some are missing; sequencing was by immunoSEQ multiplex PCR. The top ten hold approximately 10% of the sample, which has approximately 170,000 clones, 80% to 85% seen once. The sample consisted of peripheral blood. The receptors come from a man in his 70s with active or convalescent COVID-19. CDR3s include the opening cysteine and the closing phenylalanine or tryptophan. A D gene is named only where the DNA matches it firmly. Clone sizes are given selectively: once, few, many, or a class where the clone is expanded.

>TRBV5-1|TRBD1|TRBJ2-6|-
TGCGCCAGCAGCTCCGGGACAGGGGGCTTCCTCGCTGGGGCCAACGTCCTGACTTTC
CASSSGTGGFLAGANVLTF
>TRBV4-2|-|TRBJ1-5|-
TGTGCCAGCAGCCAAGAGCGGGCCTCGGACGGGTGGCATCAGCCCCAGCATTTT
CASSQERASDGWHQPQHF
>TRBV30|TRBD2|TRBJ2-3|-
TGTGCCTGGAGTGGACTAGCGGGAATGACAGATACGCAGTATTTT
CAWSGLAGMTDTQYF
>TRBV7-2|TRBD1|TRBJ1-4|-
TGTGCCAGCAGCTGGGGGGACAGAGCGAATGAAAAACTGTTTTTT
CASSWGDRANEKLFF
>TRBV6-5|-|TRBJ1-1|-
TGTGCCAGCAGTTACTCGGGGGGGTCCACTGAAGCTTTCTTT
CASSYSGGSTEAFF
>TRBV19|TRBD1|TRBJ1-4|-
TGTGCCAGTAAACCGGACAGGTCTAATGAAAAACTGTTTTTT
CASKPDRSNEKLFF
>TRBV7-8|TRBD1|TRBJ1-6|-
TGTGCCAGCAGCTTACCCCCCTTGACAGGGAGGAGATCACCCCTCCACTTT
CASSLPPLTGRRSPLHF
>TRBV27|-|TRBJ1-2|-
TGTGCCAGCAGTCCAGCCCTGGGAGGGGAGGATAACTATGGCTACACCTTC
CASSPALGGEDNYGYTF
>TRBV21-1|-|TRBJ1-2|few
TGTGCCAGCAAAGGGGGCAACCGACAGGGGGCTGACTATGGCTACACCTTC
CASKGGNRQGADYGYTF
>TRBV6-1|TRBD1|TRBJ2-3|-
TGTGCCAGCAGTGAAACTGCCGGGACAGCAGATACGCAGTATTTT
CASSETAGTADTQYF
>TRBV18|TRBD1|TRBJ1-1|-
TGTGCCAGCTCACCACGACCGGGACAGGGCGCTGAAGCTTTCTTT
CASSPRPGQGAEAFF
>TRBV5-4|TRBD2|TRBJ2-1|-
TGTGCCAGCAGCTTTGAGCGGGAGAGGAGTGAGCAGTTCTTC
CASSFERERSEQFF